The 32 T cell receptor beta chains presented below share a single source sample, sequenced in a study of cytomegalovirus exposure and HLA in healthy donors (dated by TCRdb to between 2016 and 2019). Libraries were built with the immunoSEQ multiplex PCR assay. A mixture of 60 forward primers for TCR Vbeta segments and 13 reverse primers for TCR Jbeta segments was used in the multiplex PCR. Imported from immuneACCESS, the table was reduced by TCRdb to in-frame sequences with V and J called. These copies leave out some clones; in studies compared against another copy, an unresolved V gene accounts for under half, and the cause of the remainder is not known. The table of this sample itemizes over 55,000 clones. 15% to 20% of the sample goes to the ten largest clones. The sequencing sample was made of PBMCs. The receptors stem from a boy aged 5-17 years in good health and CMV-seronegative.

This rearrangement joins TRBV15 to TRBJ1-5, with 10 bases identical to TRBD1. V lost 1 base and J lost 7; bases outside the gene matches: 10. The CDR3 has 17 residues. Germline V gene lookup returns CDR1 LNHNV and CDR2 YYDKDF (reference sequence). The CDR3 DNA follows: TGTGCCACCAGCAGAGCATTGAGGGGGACAGGGGACCAGCCCCAGCATTTT. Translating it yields CATSRALRGTGDQPQHF.

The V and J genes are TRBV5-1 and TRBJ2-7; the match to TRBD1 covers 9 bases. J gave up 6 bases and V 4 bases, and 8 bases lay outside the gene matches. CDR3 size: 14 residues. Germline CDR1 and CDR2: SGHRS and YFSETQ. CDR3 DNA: TGCGCCAGCAGCCGTACCGGGACAGGGAGCGAGCAGTACTTC. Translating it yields CASSRTGTGSEQYF.

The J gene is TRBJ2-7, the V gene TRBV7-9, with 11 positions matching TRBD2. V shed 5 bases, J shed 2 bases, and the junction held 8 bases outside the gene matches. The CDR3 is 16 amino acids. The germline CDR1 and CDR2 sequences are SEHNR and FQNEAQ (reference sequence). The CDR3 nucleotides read TGTGCCAGCAGCCAAATAGCGGGAGGGAGCGCCTACGAGCAGTACTTC. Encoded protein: CASSQIAGGSAYEQYF.

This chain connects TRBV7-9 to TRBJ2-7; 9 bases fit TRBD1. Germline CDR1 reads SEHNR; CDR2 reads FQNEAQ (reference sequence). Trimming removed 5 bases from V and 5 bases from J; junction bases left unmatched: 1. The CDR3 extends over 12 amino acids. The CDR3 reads CASSGTGNEQYF. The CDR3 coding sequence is TGTGCCAGCAGCGGGACAGGGAACGAGCAGTACTTC.

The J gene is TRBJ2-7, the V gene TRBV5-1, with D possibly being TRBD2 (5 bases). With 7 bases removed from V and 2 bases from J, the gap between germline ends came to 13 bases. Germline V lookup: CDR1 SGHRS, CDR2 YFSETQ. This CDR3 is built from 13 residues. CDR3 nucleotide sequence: TGCGCCAGCTCCCGAAGGGAGCCCTACGAGCAGTACTTC. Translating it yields CASSRREPYEQYF.

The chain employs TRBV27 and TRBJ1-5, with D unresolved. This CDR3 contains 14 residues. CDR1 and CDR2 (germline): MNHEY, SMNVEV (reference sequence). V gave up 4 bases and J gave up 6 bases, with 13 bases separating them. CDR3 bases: TGTGCCAGCAGTTACCGGGGTTTCAGTCAGCCCCAGCATTTT. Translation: CASSYRGFSQPQHF.

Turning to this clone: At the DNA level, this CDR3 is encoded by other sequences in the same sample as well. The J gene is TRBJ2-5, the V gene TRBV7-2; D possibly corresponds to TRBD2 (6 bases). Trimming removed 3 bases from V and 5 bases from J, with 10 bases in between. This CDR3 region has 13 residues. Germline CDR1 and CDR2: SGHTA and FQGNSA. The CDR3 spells CASSFGGGETQYF. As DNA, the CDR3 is TGTGCCAGCAGCTTTGGTGGGGGGGAGACCCAGTACTTC.

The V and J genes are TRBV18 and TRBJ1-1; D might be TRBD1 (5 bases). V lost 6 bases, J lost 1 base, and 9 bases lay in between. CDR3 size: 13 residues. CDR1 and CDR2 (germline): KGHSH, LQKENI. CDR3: CASSLGGNTEAFF. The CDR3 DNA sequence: TGTGCCAGCTCCCTGGGGGGGAACACTGAAGCTTTCTTT.

The CDR3 DNA reads TGTGCCAGTAGTATCAAGGGGGCCGGGGAGCTGTTTTTT. Its translation: CASSIKGAGELFF. This chain links TRBV19 with TRBJ2-2, with TRBD1 as a possible D gene (6 bases). This CDR3 contains 13 residues. In germline, CDR1 is LNHDA, CDR2 SQIVND (reference sequence). Trimming left V 3 bases short and J 6 bases short, with 8 bases between.

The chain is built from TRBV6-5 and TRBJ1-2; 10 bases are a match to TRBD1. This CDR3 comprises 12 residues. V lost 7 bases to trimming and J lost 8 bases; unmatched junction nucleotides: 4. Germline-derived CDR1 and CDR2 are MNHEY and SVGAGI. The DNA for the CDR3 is TGTGCCAGCACCGCGGACAGGGGGGGCTACACCTTC. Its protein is CASTADRGGYTF.

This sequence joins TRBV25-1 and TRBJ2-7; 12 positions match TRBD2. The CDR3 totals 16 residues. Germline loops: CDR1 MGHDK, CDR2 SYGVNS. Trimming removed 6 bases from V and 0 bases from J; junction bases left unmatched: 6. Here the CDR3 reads CASRGLTSGSSYEQYF. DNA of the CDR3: TGTGCCAGCAGGGGACTGACTAGCGGGAGCTCCTACGAGCAGTACTTC.

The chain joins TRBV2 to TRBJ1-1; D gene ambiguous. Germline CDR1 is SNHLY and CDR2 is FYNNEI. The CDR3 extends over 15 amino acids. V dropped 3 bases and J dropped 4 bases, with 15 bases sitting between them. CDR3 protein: CASSDSLGEVTEAFF. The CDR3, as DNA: TGTGCCAGCAGTGATAGTCTTGGCGAGGTCACTGAAGCTTTCTTT.

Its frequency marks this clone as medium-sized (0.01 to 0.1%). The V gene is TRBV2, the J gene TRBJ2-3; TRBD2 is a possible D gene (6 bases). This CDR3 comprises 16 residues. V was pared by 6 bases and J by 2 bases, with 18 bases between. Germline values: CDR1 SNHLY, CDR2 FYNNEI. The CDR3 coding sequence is TGTGCCAGCAGGGGGGTGGAGCGCGGGGACACAGATACGCAGTATTTT. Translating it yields CASRGVERGDTDTQYF.

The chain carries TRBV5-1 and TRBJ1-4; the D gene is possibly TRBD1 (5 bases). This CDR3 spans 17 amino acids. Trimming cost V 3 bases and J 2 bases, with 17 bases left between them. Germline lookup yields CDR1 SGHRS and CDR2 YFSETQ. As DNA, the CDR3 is TGCGCCAGCAGCTCCCGCGGTCCAGGGCGGACTAATGAAAAACTGTTTTTT. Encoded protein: CASSSRGPGRTNEKLFF.

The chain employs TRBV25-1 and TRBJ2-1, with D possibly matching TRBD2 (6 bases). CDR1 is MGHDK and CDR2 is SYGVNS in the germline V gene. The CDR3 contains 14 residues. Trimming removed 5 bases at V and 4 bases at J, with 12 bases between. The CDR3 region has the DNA TGTGCCAGCAGTCGGGAGTACGTATACAATGAGCAGTTCTTC. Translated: CASSREYVYNEQFF.

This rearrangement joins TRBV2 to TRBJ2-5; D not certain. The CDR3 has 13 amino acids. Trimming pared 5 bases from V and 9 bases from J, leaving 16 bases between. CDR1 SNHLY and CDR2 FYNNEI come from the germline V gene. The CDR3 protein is CASSSTPPMSQYF. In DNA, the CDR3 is TGTGCCAGCAGTTCGACTCCTCCCATGTCCCAGTACTTC. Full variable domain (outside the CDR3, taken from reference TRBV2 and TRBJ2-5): EPEVTQTPSHQVTQMGQEVILRCVPISNHLYFYWYRQILGQKVEFLVSFYNNEISEKSEIFDDQFSVERPDGSNFTLKIRSTKLEDSAMYFCASSSTPPMSQYFGPGTRLLVL.

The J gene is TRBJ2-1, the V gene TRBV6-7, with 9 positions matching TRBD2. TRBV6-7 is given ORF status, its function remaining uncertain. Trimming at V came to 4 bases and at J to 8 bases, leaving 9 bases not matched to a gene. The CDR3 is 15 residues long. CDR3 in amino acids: CASSFLAGSPDEQFF. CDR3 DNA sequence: TGTGCCAGCAGTTTTCTAGCGGGATCCCCCGATGAGCAGTTCTTC.

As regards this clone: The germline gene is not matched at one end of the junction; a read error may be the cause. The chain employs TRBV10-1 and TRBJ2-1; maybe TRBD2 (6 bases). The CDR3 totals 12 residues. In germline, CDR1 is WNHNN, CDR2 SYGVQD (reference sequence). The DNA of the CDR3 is TGCGCCAGCAGGGGAGGAAGCGCTGAGTTGATCTTC. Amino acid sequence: CASRGGSAELIF.

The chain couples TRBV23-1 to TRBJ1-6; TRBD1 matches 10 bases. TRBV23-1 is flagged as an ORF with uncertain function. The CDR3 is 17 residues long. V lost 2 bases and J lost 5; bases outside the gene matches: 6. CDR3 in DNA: TGCGCCAGCAGTCAACCGAGGACAGGGGGGGATAATTCACCCCTCCACTTT. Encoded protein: CASSQPRTGGDNSPLHF.

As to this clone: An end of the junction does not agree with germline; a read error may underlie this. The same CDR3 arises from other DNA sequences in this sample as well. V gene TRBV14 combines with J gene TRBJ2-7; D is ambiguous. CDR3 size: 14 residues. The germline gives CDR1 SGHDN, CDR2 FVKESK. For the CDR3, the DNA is TGTGCCAGCAGCCAGGCAGGTTCGCCCTACGAGCAATACTTC. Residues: CASSQAGSPYEQYF.

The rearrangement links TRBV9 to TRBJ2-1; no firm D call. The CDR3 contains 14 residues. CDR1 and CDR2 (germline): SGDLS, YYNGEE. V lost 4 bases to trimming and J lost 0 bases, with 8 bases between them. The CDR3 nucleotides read TGTGCCAGCAGCTGGCGGAGCTCCTACAATGAGCAGTTCTTC. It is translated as CASSWRSSYNEQFF. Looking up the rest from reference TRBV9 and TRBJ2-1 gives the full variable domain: DSGVTQTPKHLITATGQRVTLRCSPRSGDLSVYWYQQSLDQGLQFLIQYYNGEERAKGNILERFSAQQFPDLHSELNLSSLELGDSALYFCASSWRSSYNEQFFGPGTRLTVL.

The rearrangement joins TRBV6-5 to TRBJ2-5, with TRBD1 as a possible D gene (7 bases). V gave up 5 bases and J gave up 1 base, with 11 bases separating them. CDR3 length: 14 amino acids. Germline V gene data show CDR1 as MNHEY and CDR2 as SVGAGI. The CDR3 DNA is TGTGCCAGCAGTAACAGGGGAGGCCAAGAGACCCAGTACTTC. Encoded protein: CASSNRGGQETQYF.

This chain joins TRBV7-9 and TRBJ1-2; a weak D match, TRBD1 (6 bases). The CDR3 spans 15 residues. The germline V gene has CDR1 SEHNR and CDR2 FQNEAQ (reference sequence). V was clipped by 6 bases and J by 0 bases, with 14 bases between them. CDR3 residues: CASRLDRPSNYGYTF. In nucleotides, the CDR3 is TGTGCCAGCAGACTGGACAGACCATCTAACTATGGCTACACCTTC.

The CDR3 region is CASSSTGADSGNTIYF. The CDR3 DNA follows: TGTGCCAGCAGCTCCACAGGGGCTGACTCTGGAAACACCATATATTTT. V gene TRBV7-9 combines with J gene TRBJ1-3, with TRBD1 identical over 7 bases. This CDR3 has 16 amino acids. The V and J ends lost 4 bases and 0 bases, in that order; junction bases with no gene match: 6. Germline CDR1 SEHNR, CDR2 FQNEAQ (reference sequence).

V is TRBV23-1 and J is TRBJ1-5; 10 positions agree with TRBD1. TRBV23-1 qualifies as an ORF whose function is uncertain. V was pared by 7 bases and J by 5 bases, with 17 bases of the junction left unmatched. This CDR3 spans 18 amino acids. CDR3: CASIPDGGTGDVDQPQHF. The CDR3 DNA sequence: TGCGCCAGCATACCGGATGGGGGGACAGGGGACGTCGATCAGCCCCAGCATTTT.

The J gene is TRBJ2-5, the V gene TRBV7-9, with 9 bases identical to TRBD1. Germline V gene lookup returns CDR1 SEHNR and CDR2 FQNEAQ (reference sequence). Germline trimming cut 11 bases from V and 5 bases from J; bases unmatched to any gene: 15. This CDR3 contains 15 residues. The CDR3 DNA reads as TGTGCCGGATCTGATCAACAGGGGGCGGAGGAGACCCAGTACTTC. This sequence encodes CAGSDQQGAEETQYF.

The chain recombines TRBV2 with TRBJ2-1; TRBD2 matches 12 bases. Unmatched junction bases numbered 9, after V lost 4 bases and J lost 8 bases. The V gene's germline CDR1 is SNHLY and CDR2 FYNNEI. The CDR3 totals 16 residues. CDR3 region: CASSGPSGRGGHEQFF. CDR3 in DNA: TGTGCCAGCAGTGGACCTAGCGGGAGGGGAGGTCATGAGCAGTTCTTC. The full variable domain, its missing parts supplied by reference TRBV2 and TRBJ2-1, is EPEVTQTPSHQVTQMGQEVILRCVPISNHLYFYWYRQILGQKVEFLVSFYNNEISEKSEIFDDQFSVERPDGSNFTLKIRSTKLEDSAMYFCASSGPSGRGGHEQFFGPGTRLTVL.

The CDR3 DNA reads as TGTGCCAGCAGCTTAACCAGGCCTACCTACGAGCAGTACTTC. It yields the protein CASSLTRPTYEQYF. This sequence joins TRBV13 and TRBJ2-7; D is ambiguous. Germline-derived CDR1 and CDR2 are PRHDT and FYEKMQ (reference sequence). This CDR3 has 14 amino acids. Deletions cut 2 bases from V and 2 bases from J, with 10 bases between.

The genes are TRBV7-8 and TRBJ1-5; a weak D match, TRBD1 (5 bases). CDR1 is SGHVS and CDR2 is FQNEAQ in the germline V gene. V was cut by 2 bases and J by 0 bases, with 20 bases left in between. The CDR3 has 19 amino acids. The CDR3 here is CASSLWDSTRLNSNQPQHF. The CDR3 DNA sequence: TGTGCCAGCAGCTTATGGGACTCCACCAGGCTAAATAGCAATCAGCCCCAGCATTTT.

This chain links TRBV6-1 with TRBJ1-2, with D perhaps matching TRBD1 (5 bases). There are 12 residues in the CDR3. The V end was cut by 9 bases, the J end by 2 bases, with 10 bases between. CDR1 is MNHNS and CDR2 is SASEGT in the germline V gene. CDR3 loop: CASRQTNYGYTF. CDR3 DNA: TGTGCCAGTCGACAGACCAACTATGGCTACACCTTC.

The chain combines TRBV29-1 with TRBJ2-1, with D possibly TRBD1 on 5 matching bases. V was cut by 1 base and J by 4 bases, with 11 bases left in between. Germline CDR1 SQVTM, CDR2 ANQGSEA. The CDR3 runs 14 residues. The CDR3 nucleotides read TGCAGCGTTGAAGGGGCAGGGCTGTACAATGAGCAGTTCTTC. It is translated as CSVEGAGLYNEQFF.

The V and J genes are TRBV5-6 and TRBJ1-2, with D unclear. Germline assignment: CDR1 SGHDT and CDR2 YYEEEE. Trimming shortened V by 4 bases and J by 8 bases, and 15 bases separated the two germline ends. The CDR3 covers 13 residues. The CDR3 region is CASSRRQGRGYTF. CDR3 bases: TGTGCCAGCAGCCGGAGGCAAGGTCGAGGCTACACCTTC.